This entry lists 19 T cell receptor beta chains sequenced from one sample in a study of shared clonotypes between healthy human individuals. This table comes from immunoSEQ multiplex PCR, and its TCRdb copy is limited to in-frame clones, with some not included. In the table there are 85,000 to 100,000 clones, 60% to 75% of which are singletons. The sample comprised memory CD8+ T cells sorted from blood. The subset is: CD45RO+ cells pooled with CCR7-negative TemRA cells. These TCRs come from a man under 40 in good health.

This clone was picked up one time. The V gene is TRBV25-1, the J gene TRBJ1-1; a weak D match, TRBD1 (5 bases). Trimming removed 3 bases at V and 4 bases at J, with 18 bases between. CDR1 MGHDK and CDR2 SYGVNS come from the germline V gene. The CDR3 is 16 amino acids. CDR3 coding DNA: TGTGCCAGCAGTGACCTGCGAAGGGGAGATGGCACTGAAGCTTTCTTT. Encoded protein: CASSDLRRGDGTEAFF.

The J gene is TRBJ2-3, the V gene TRBV7-2; D unclear. The CDR3 sequence is 16 residues long. Germline CDR1 and CDR2: SGHTA and FQGNSA. Trimming shortened V by 0 bases and J by 1 base, and 11 bases separated the two germline ends. CDR3 sequence (DNA): TGTGCCAGCAGCTTAGCGCCCCAGCGTCGCACAGATACGCAGTATTTT. Translated, it gives CASSLAPQRRTDTQYF.

In this sample, this clone turned up once. The same CDR3 is also encoded by other DNA sequences in this sample. The chain employs TRBV28 and TRBJ2-7; D not resolved. The V end was cut by 5 bases, the J end by 4 bases, with 6 bases between. The CDR3 contains 11 residues. The germline gives CDR1 MDHEN, CDR2 SYDVKM. CDR3 amino acids: CASSELYEQYF. The CDR3 bases are TGTGCCAGCAGTGAATTATACGAGCAGTACTTC.

This chain connects TRBV7-9 to TRBJ2-7; 10 nucleotides line up with TRBD1. There are 17 residues in the CDR3. The V gene end was trimmed by 5 bases and the J gene end by 0 bases; junction bases not matched to a gene: 10. From germline, CDR1 is SEHNR and CDR2 FQNEAQ (reference sequence). CDR3 coding DNA: TGTGCCAGCAGCCCCTCACCGGGACAGGGGAGCTCCTACGAGCAGTACTTC. This codes for CASSPSPGQGSSYEQYF.

V and J are TRBV9 and TRBJ1-5; the D is unclear. CDR1 is SGDLS, CDR2 YYNGEE, per germline. Trimming took 1 base from V and 0 from J, leaving 14 bases between them. The CDR3 is 17 amino acids. CDR3 nucleotide sequence: TGTGCCAGCAGCGTAAGGGCCAAACCAAATAGCAATCAGCCCCAGCATTTT. It yields the protein CASSVRAKPNSNQPQHF.

Only a few counts were recorded for this clone. V gene TRBV27 combines with J gene TRBJ1-2; the match to TRBD1 covers 8 bases. V lost 5 bases to trimming and J lost 7 bases; unmatched junction nucleotides: 9. The CDR3 is made up of 14 amino acids. Germline V gene data show CDR1 as MNHEY and CDR2 as SMNVEV (reference sequence). CDR3 nucleotides: TGTGCCAGCAGTCTACAGGGGGGCTACGCTGGCTACACCTTC. This translates into CASSLQGGYAGYTF.

This rearrangement joins TRBV25-1 to TRBJ2-7; 9 bases line up with TRBD1. This CDR3 comprises 16 residues. V shed 4 bases, J shed 0 bases, and the junction held 7 bases outside the gene matches. In germline, CDR1 is MGHDK, CDR2 SYGVNS. The CDR3 protein is CASSGTGVRGSYEQYF. The CDR3 DNA is TGTGCCAGCAGTGGGACAGGGGTGAGGGGCTCCTACGAGCAGTACTTC.

To note about this clone: The same CDR3 arises from other DNA sequences in this sample as well. The chain links TRBV20-1 to TRBJ1-2, with D uncertain. The germline V gene has CDR1 DFQATT and CDR2 SNEGSKA (reference sequence). The CDR3 loop spans 11 amino acids. V shed 3 bases and J shed 6 bases, with 8 bases lying between them. The CDR3 region is CSASAGNGYTF. CDR3 sequence (DNA): TGCAGTGCTAGCGCCGGGAATGGCTACACCTTC.

V and J are TRBV7-8 and TRBJ1-1; D unresolved. The CDR3 has 13 amino acids. CDR1 is SGHVS, CDR2 FQNEAQ, per germline. The ends were cut back, 1 base at V and 5 bases at J, with 8 bases in the middle. The CDR3 is CASSLEITTEAFF. CDR3 in DNA: TGTGCCAGCAGCTTAGAAATAACAACTGAAGCTTTCTTT. Using reference TRBV7-8 and TRBJ1-1 for the parts outside the CDR3, the full variable domain is GAGVSQSPRYKVAKRGQDVALRCDPISGHVSLFWYQQALGQGPEFLTYFQNEAQLDKSGLPSDRFFAERPEGSVSTLKIQRTQQEDSAVYLCASSLEITTEAFFGQGTRLTVV.

The rearrangement joins TRBV6-4 to TRBJ2-1; TRBD2 agrees at 13 bases. This CDR3 has 15 residues. V dropped 6 bases and J dropped 5; count of bases not matched to a gene: 4. Looked up from germline, CDR1 is MRHNA and CDR2 is SNTAGT. The chain's CDR3 is CASSILAGGNNEQFF. The CDR3 DNA reads as TGTGCCAGCAGCATACTAGCGGGAGGGAACAATGAGCAGTTCTTC.

Only a few counts were recorded for this clone. The chain uses TRBV2 and TRBJ2-7; D perhaps matches TRBD1 (6 bases). The germline V and J ends were trimmed by 6 bases and 0 bases, with 9 bases remaining between them. Germline values: CDR1 SNHLY, CDR2 FYNNEI. The CDR3 totals 13 residues. The CDR3 coding sequence is TGTGCCAGCAGCTGGGACAACTCCTACGAGCAGTACTTC. This sequence encodes CASSWDNSYEQYF.

The J gene is TRBJ1-1, the V gene TRBV7-2, with 7 nucleotides matching TRBD1. The CDR3 contains 12 residues. Germline CDR1 and CDR2: SGHTA and FQGNSA. With 4 bases clipped from V and 11 bases from J, the junction kept 7 bases outside the gene matches. The CDR3 is CASSSFTGAAFF. The DNA of the CDR3 is TGTGCCAGCAGCTCATTCACAGGGGCGGCTTTCTTT.

This chain links TRBV28 with TRBJ2-5; TRBD2 matches 11 bases. V lost 8 bases to trimming and J lost 6 bases; unmatched junction nucleotides: 17. Germline lookup yields CDR1 MDHEN and CDR2 SYDVKM. The CDR3 contains 17 residues. The CDR3 coding sequence is TGTGCCAGCTGCGACCCCTTTAGCGGGAGGGCCATAAAGACCCAGTACTTC. It specifies CASCDPFSGRAIKTQYF.

The rearrangement joins TRBV27 to TRBJ1-5; D gene ambiguous. CDR3 length: 13 residues. Germline CDR1 and CDR2: MNHEY and SMNVEV (reference sequence). The V end lost 2 bases, the J end lost 4 bases, and 6 bases lay between the germline ends. CDR3 sequence (DNA): TGTGCCAGCAGTTTAATGAGGAATCAGCCCCAGCATTTT. It is translated as CASSLMRNQPQHF.

The rearrangement joins TRBV4-3 to TRBJ2-6; possible D gene TRBD2, 5 bases. The CDR3 has 16 residues. The germline CDR1 and CDR2 sequences are LGHNA and YSLEER. Trimming stripped 0 bases from V and 2 bases from J, with 8 bases between. CDR3 sequence (DNA): TGCGCCAGCAGCCAAGATCTCGGGGCTGGGGCCAACGTCCTGACTTTC. It translates to CASSQDLGAGANVLTF.

The chain combines TRBV19 with TRBJ2-5, with TRBD1 matching 7 bases. The CDR3 loop spans 13 amino acids. Germline V gives CDR1 LNHDA, CDR2 SQIVND (reference sequence). The junction had 1 base not matched to a gene; V was cut back by 4 bases and J by 2 bases. The CDR3 sequence is CASSRGQQETQYF. In DNA form, the CDR3 reads TGTGCCAGTAGTAGGGGACAGCAAGAGACCCAGTACTTC.

This chain connects TRBV2 to TRBJ1-3; TRBD1 matches 7 bases. This CDR3 is 18 amino acids long. From germline, CDR1 is SNHLY and CDR2 FYNNEI. Germline trimming cut 5 bases from V and 0 bases from J; bases unmatched to any gene: 13. The chain's CDR3 is CASSNRGGRLSSGNTIYF. In nucleotides, the CDR3 is TGTGCCAGCAGTAACAGGGGTGGCCGTCTCAGCTCTGGAAACACCATATATTTT.

This clone was picked up one time. J is TRBJ2-1 and V is TRBV27, with 11 bases aligning to TRBD2. Germline CDR1 reads MNHEY; CDR2 reads SMNVEV (reference sequence). The CDR3 length is 16 residues. Trimming removed 3 bases from V and 8 bases from J; junction bases left unmatched: 9. The DNA for the CDR3 is TGTGCCAGCAGTTTTCGGAGCCTAGCGGGAGGTCATGAGCAGTTCTTC. This encodes CASSFRSLAGGHEQFF.

The chain has TRBV27 and TRBJ2-7; no clear D gene. In germline, CDR1 is MNHEY, CDR2 SMNVEV (reference sequence). The CDR3 has 13 amino acids. Trimming left V 6 bases short and J 6 bases short, with 15 bases between. CDR3 protein: CASSFALWGEQYF. The CDR3 DNA reads as TGTGCCAGCAGCTTTGCCCTGTGGGGCGAGCAGTACTTC.